This note documents a single TCR beta chain sequence. Its antigen is not known. This sample was included in a study of cytomegalovirus exposure and HLA in healthy donors. Findings and caveats of the study: Whilst most TCR sequences proved rare, a subset of public TCRs occurred across many donors. Researchers reported that a few CMV-associated chains were confirmed in vitro as CMV antigen-specific. In the approximately 130 validation repertoires, a later analysis found that first-cohort TCR clusters tended to co-occur.

Assay: immunoSEQ multiplex PCR; the TCRdb copy retains only in-frame clones and omits some. In the table there are some 170,000 clones, approximately 86% of which are singletons. The CDR3 contains 10 residues. The V end was cut by 7 bases, the J end by 2 bases, with 5 bases between. Looked up from germline, CDR1 is DFQATT and CDR2 is SNEGSKA (reference sequence). This sequence joins TRBV20-1 and TRBJ2-5; D not resolved. The clonotype originates from a man aged 25-40 years in good health and CMV-seropositive. The sample consisted of PBMCs. CDR3 loop: CSGLQETQYF. In DNA, the CDR3 is TGCAGTGGTCTTCAAGAGACCCAGTACTTC.